This entry lists 17 T cell receptor beta chains sequenced from one sample in a study of blood T cell repertoires in COVID-19. Profiling relied on immunoSEQ multiplex PCR, and the TCRdb table lists in-frame clones only, not all of them. The sample holds a few hundred thousand clones, more than 75% seen once. The specimen was peripheral blood. The receptors originated from a middle-aged man with active or convalescent COVID-19.

V usage is TRBV9 and J usage is TRBJ2-3; 15 bases are shared with TRBD2. Trimming removed 3 bases from V and 6 bases from J; junction bases left unmatched: 11. The CDR3 covers 18 residues. CDR1 SGDLS and CDR2 YYNGEE come from the germline V gene. CDR3: CASSEGIGLAGGMDTQYF. CDR3 coding DNA: TGTGCCAGCAGCGAGGGGATTGGACTAGCGGGAGGGATGGATACGCAGTATTTT.

This rearrangement joins TRBV3-1 (or the pseudogene TRBV3-2) to TRBJ2-5, with 11 bases lining up with TRBD2. With V trimmed by 0 bases and J by 5 bases, 8 bases remained unmatched. Germline CDR1 and CDR2: LGHDT and YNNKEL (reference sequence). This CDR3 spans 17 amino acids. CDR3 protein: CASSQDLPSGGWETQYF. Here the CDR3 DNA reads TGTGCCAGCAGCCAAGATCTTCCTAGCGGGGGGTGGGAGACCCAGTACTTC.

The chain combines TRBV10-3 with TRBJ1-2, with D perhaps TRBD1 (6 bases). Germline V gives CDR1 ENHRY, CDR2 SYGVKD. With 3 bases removed from V and 2 bases from J, the gap between germline ends came to 19 bases. This CDR3 has 17 residues. The CDR3 loop is CAISEPGLGRGNYGYTF. Here the CDR3 DNA reads TGTGCCATCAGTGAACCGGGTCTCGGGAGGGGGAACTATGGCTACACCTTC.

This chain links TRBV18 with TRBJ1-1; 11 bases map to TRBD1. V dropped 4 bases and J dropped 3; count of bases not matched to a gene: 13. This CDR3 has 18 residues. Germline V lookup: CDR1 KGHSH, CDR2 LQKENI. DNA of the CDR3: TGTGCCAGCTCACTTCAGAGGGACAGGGGGACCGAGGACACTGAAGCTTTCTTT. Its protein is CASSLQRDRGTEDTEAFF.

The CDR3 bases are TGTGCCAGCAGCTTAGGCGGACAGGGGAACACTGAAGCTTTCTTT. It is translated as CASSLGGQGNTEAFF. V gene TRBV7-9 combines with J gene TRBJ1-1; 8 bases match TRBD1. Germline assignment: CDR1 SEHNR and CDR2 FQNEAQ (reference sequence). This CDR3 spans 15 amino acids. Losses at the gene ends were 1 base for V and 1 base for J; bases not matched to a gene: 2.

Remarks on this clone: The junction departs from germline at one end; a sequencing error may be responsible. V is TRBV6-2 or TRBV6-3 and J is TRBJ2-2; D may be TRBD1 (6 bases). The CDR3 covers 17 residues. Germline V lookup: CDR1 MNHEY, CDR2 SVGEGT. The CDR3 sequence is CASSPLGAIRDTGELFF. CDR3 in DNA: TGTGCCAGCAGTCCCCTGGGGGCCATTCGCGACACTGGGGAGCTGTTTTTT.

The gene calls are TRBV18 and TRBJ2-7; TRBD1 matches at 7 bases. V shed 3 bases, J shed 0 bases, and the junction held 11 bases outside the gene matches. Per germline, CDR1 KGHSH and CDR2 LQKENI. The CDR3 has 17 residues. CDR3 sequence (DNA): TGTGCCAGCTCACCTCCTAAGGGACAGCCCCACTCCTACGAGCAGTACTTC. Residues: CASSPPKGQPHSYEQYF.

The chain joins TRBV18 to TRBJ2-3; TRBD1 aligns across 8 bases. The CDR3 is 16 amino acids. CDR1 is KGHSH, CDR2 LQKENI, per germline. V gave up 0 bases and J gave up 1 base; unmatched junction bases: 3. CDR3 amino acids: CASSPPETGGTDTQYF. The CDR3 DNA follows: TGTGCCAGCTCACCACCAGAGACAGGGGGCACAGATACGCAGTATTTT.

The rearrangement links TRBV30 to TRBJ2-7; 10 bases agree with TRBD1. The J segment lost 3 bases and the V segment lost 4 bases, leaving 9 bases of the junction unmatched. CDR3 length equals 15 residues. Germline V CDR1 and CDR2: GTSNPN, SVGIG (reference sequence). CDR3 region: CAWTVDRGRLYEQYF. For the CDR3, the DNA is TGTGCCTGGACCGTCGACAGGGGGCGTCTCTACGAGCAGTACTTC.

The chain couples TRBV5-4 to TRBJ2-5; no firm D call. This CDR3 has 15 residues. Looked up from germline, CDR1 is SGHNT and CDR2 is YYREEE (reference sequence). The germline V and J ends were trimmed by 3 bases and 5 bases, with 17 bases remaining between them. The CDR3, as DNA: TGTGCCAGCAGCTCTTACACAGCAATAAGGGAGACCCAGTACTTC. Its protein product is CASSSYTAIRETQYF.

The chain joins TRBV5-5 to TRBJ1-4, with TRBD1 matching 7 bases. Germline CDR1 reads SGHKS; CDR2 reads YYEKEE (reference sequence). The CDR3 has 19 amino acids. Trimming at V came to 2 bases and at J to 3 bases, leaving 16 bases not matched to a gene. CDR3 nucleotides: TGTGCCAGCAGCTTCGGACCACAGGGGACTGGGTGGGCTAATGAAAAACTGTTTTTT. This encodes CASSFGPQGTGWANEKLFF.

The J gene is TRBJ2-3, the V gene TRBV9; 9 positions agree with TRBD2. This CDR3 comprises 15 residues. V shed 0 bases and J 2 bases; nucleotides not matched to a gene: 1. CDR1 and CDR2 from the germline V gene are SGDLS and YYNGEE. The CDR3 nucleotides are TGTGCCAGCAGCGTAGGACTAGCGGCCACAGATACGCAGTATTTT. Translating gives CASSVGLAATDTQYF.

The count of this clone is one. The chain uses TRBV11-2 and TRBJ1-2; D is possibly TRBD1 (6 bases). Per the germline V gene, CDR1 is SGHAT and CDR2 is FQNNGV. The ends were cut back, 1 base at V and 2 bases at J, with 8 bases in the middle. The CDR3 totals 14 residues. CDR3 loop: CASSLGQVNYGYTF. The CDR3 coding sequence is TGTGCCAGCAGCTTAGGACAGGTGAACTATGGCTACACCTTC.

V is TRBV7-9 and J is TRBJ2-1; 13 bases line up with TRBD2. Germline trimming cut 8 bases from V and 4 bases from J; bases unmatched to any gene: 11. The CDR3 has 17 amino acids. Per the germline V gene, CDR1 is SEHNR and CDR2 is FQNEAQ (reference sequence). The CDR3 sequence: CASDRQSTSGGYNEQFF. CDR3 in DNA: TGTGCCAGCGACCGCCAATCGACTAGCGGGGGGTACAATGAGCAGTTCTTC.

The chain has TRBV11-3 and TRBJ2-7; D remains unclear. The CDR3 extends over 12 amino acids. The germline V and J ends were trimmed by 2 bases and 7 bases, with 9 bases remaining between them. Per the germline V gene, CDR1 is SGHNT and CDR2 is YENEEA. As DNA, the CDR3 is TGTGCCAGCAGCTTAAACAGTATGGAGCAGTACTTC. The encoded protein is CASSLNSMEQYF.

CDR3 nucleotide sequence: TGTGCCAGCAGCACGGGACTAGCGGAGAACTACGAGCAGTACTTC. Its protein product is CASSTGLAENYEQYF. The V gene is TRBV9, the J gene TRBJ2-7, with TRBD2 matching over 11 bases. Germline trimming cut 4 bases from V and 3 bases from J; bases unmatched to any gene: 6. The CDR3 is made up of 15 amino acids. Germline V lookup: CDR1 SGDLS, CDR2 YYNGEE.

The chain recombines TRBV18 with TRBJ1-1; D not resolved. The V end was cut by 3 bases, the J end by 4 bases, with 15 bases between. CDR1 is KGHSH and CDR2 is LQKENI in the germline V gene. CDR3 size: 15 residues. CDR3 nucleotides: TGTGCCAGCTCACCCTCCCCGGACTCAGGCACTGAAGCTTTCTTT. It translates to CASSPSPDSGTEAFF.